This TCR beta chain was sequenced during a study of tumor-infiltrating lymphocytes in primary liver carcinoma (dated by TCRdb to 2017 to 2019). In the study overall: About five patients with histopathologically diagnosed primary liver carcinoma underwent surgical resection in China between late 2015 and March 2016. A total of some 35 specimens from 5 patients underwent TCRbeta repertoire sequencing, comprising about 25 tumor regions, 5 adjacent noncancerous liver tissues and 5 peripheral blood samples. The five patients had tumors of stage T1-T3 N0M0, with maximum diameters ranging from roughly 4.2 to 10 cm. Repertoires from technical replicates were highly reproducible, with mean shared-clone rates approximately 0.88 and correlation coefficients above 0.98. Each sample produced about 3.65 to 8 million productive TCRbeta reads, and read depth showed no significant difference between tissue types. The five patients, three men and two women aged 30 to 69 years, had hepatocellular carcinoma (four) or combined HCC and intrahepatic cholangiocarcinoma (one). Across five regions of each liver tumor, along with adjacent normal tissue and blood, the study brought together TCRbeta repertoire sequencing, expression microarrays and whole-exome sequencing.

Starting from approximately 460 ng total RNA, TCRbeta-specific cDNA was produced by reverse transcription with a constant-region primer and ProtoScript II reverse transcriptase. Construction of the TCRbeta libraries relied on three nested rounds of multiplex PCR, following a slightly modified ARM-PCR procedure. Sample barcodes and Illumina adapters were added in a final 25-cycle PCR using Deep VentR polymerase. Before sequencing, amplicons of 200-500 bp were gel-purified using a QIAquick gel extraction kit. An Illumina HiSeq 2500 was used to sequence the TCRbeta amplicons, generating 250-bp paired-end reads. The published analysis was carried out like this. Quality trimming of reads was performed with Trimmomatic v0.33, and paired reads were merged with FLASH v1.2.11 so that full CDR3 sequences could be recovered. MiGEC v1.2.1b assigned V, D and J germline segments to the rearranged TCRbeta sequences. Clonotype statistics and Shannon-Wiener diversity indices were computed with VDJtools v1.0.0. Except for diversity analysis, only each sample's 250 most abundant clonotypes were used in subsequent analyses to reduce sampling bias. Starting from the raw public reads, TCRdb applied fastp trimming at Q25, assembled clones with MiXCR and retained in-frame beta chains. A single entry per CDR3 protein holds the most common genes and DNA from its merged rows. These V and J calls originate from TCRdb's pipeline instead of the authors' own analysis. The sample profile shows approximately 300,000 distinct CDR3 sequences; 65% of them were found once. The ten largest clones represent more than 8.5% of the sample.

The investigation overall reported the following: Repertoire overlap was higher between tumor regions (mean around 36%) than tumor-adjacent (17%) or tumor-blood (about 15%) pairs, consistent with antigen-driven expansion. Because sequencing covered only the TCR beta chain and unpaired alpha chains were not captured, true repertoire diversity is likely underestimated. Bulk unsorted samples precluded comparing CD4+ and CD8+ T cell repertoires. Compared with blood, tumors had a significantly larger share of the repertoire taken up by the top 250 clones (p = 0.039). The study included only five or six patients, and the authors note findings should be validated in a larger study.

Blood RNA was extracted from unsorted whole blood with TRIzol reagent; germline DNA came from the DNeasy Blood & Tissue kit. Patients had chronic HBV infection and were treatment-naive at sampling. Before surgery, approximately 4 milliliters of peripheral blood were drawn into K2EDTA tubes. On this clonotype itself: Its antigen is not yet known. Base-call qualities are not available, and no considerably larger clone is one nucleotide away.

The TCR sequence derives from a man in his forties with primary liver carcinoma and hepatitis B virus infection. Input material: peripheral blood.

The bases read TGTGCCAGCAGTTACAGTGGGACAGGGGGGGCGAGTACCGGGGAGCTGTTTTTT. It codes for CASSYSGTGGASTGELFF. The receptor chain draws on TRBV6-5 and TRBJ2-2, and 11 junctional nucleotides match TRBD1. The CDR3 contains 18 residues, cysteine and phenylalanine counted. Just CDR3 DNA is preserved here, 54 bases in frame from base 1. The germline V and J ends show losses of 2 bases and 5 bases respectively, and no gene match explains 10 bases of the junction. From the germline V gene, CDR1 is MNHEY and CDR2 is SVGAGI.